This TCR beta chain is from a study of CD8 T cells in ankylosing spondylitis. Via MiXCR, TCRdb re-called the 5' RACE reads, giving one row per CDR3 protein. The sample has around 440,000 distinct CDR3 sequences, about a sixth seen once. With regard to this clonotype: Its antigen is as yet unknown.

Looked up from germline, CDR1 is SGHDT and CDR2 is YYEEEE. The V and J ends lost 7 bases and 0 bases respectively, with 13 bases between them. This CDR3 is 14 amino acids long. The study's findings and limits: Matched ankylosing spondylitis synovial fluid reportedly contained a significantly enriched population of disease-linked clones. Within peripheral blood, clones linked to disease were CD8+ and relatively rare. Ankylosing spondylitis blood appeared to carry a characteristic TCR beta motif of roughly 8 highly homologous variants. Certain motif variants had earlier been reported in reactive arthritis synovial fluid and blood.

The sequenced material came from blood, either unsorted or a sorted T cell fraction (not recorded which). The source is a male donor with ankylosing spondylitis. The chain is built from TRBV5-6 and TRBJ1-1, with D unclear. The DNA of the CDR3 is TGTGCCAGCTCGAAGGTGGGGATGAACACTGAAGCTTTCTTT. Its translation is CASSKVGMNTEAFF. The full variable domain, completed using reference TRBV5-6 and TRBJ1-1, is DAGVTQSPTHLIKTRGQQVTLRCSPKSGHDTVSWYQQALGQGPQFIFQYYEEEERQRGNFPDRFSGHQFPNYSSELNVNALLLGDSALYLCASSKVGMNTEAFFGQGTRLTVV.